The clone carrying this T cell receptor (beta chain) was picked up many times. Its antigen is as yet unknown. Relative to the germline gene, one junction end is altered; a read error may explain this. This sample was taken from a study of Graves' ophthalmopathy and Graves' hyperthyroidism. Germline lookup yields CDR1 DFQATT and CDR2 SNEGSKA (reference sequence). The CDR3 consists of 13 residues. Scientists amplified the TCR beta CDR3 regions from RNA transcripts. RT-PCR was first run with HTBI primers, then multiplex PCR in a second round. TCRdb re-analysed the multiplex PCR reads in MiXCR, keeping a single row per CDR3 protein. The sample carries 620,000 or so distinct CDR3 sequences, about 20% recorded once. The study's findings and limits: A majority of expanded thyroid clonotypes exceeding 0.001 frequency were likewise present in blood.

The material sequenced was peripheral blood. The genes are TRBV20-1 and TRBJ2-7; 11 positions agree with TRBD2. The receptor was isolated from a woman under 30 with stable Graves' hyperthyroidism. Some clones in this sample may be carry-over from other donors' samples. The CDR3, as DNA: TGCAGTGCTGAGGGGACTAGCGGACCCCTTCGTCGCTTC. It specifies CSAEGTSGPLRRF.